This is a list of T cell receptor beta chains from one sample in a study of cytomegalovirus exposure and HLA in healthy donors. Using immunoSEQ multiplex PCR, the repertoire was profiled, and TCRdb retains in-frame clones only, with some absent. The sample has around 200,000 clones; roughly four fifths are singletons. Sequencing used PBMCs. The receptors derive from a woman under 30 in good health and CMV-seropositive. Both conserved end residues are part of each CDR3. The order of the fields is V gene, clone size, J gene, D gene, CDR3 DNA, CDR3 protein. A D gene is named only where the DNA matches it firmly. Not every row has a clone size; where given, it reads once, few, many or a size class.

v_gene: TRBV2; abundance: few; j_gene: TRBJ1-5; d_gene: .; CDR3nt: TGTGCCAGCAGTGAAGCGCCAGGACATAGCAATCAGCCCCAGCATTTT; CDR3aa: CASSEAPGHSNQPQHF
v_gene: TRBV25-1; abundance: few; j_gene: TRBJ1-2; d_gene: TRBD1; CDR3nt: TGTGCCAGCGGAAGGACAGGGGGCTATGGCTACACCTTC; CDR3aa: CASGRTGGYGYTF
v_gene: TRBV7-3; abundance: .; j_gene: TRBJ2-1; d_gene: TRBD2; CDR3nt: TGTGCCAGCAGCTTAATAGCGGGGGCCAGCAATGAGCAGTTCTTC; CDR3aa: CASSLIAGASNEQFF
v_gene: TRBV10-1; abundance: .; j_gene: TRBJ1-2; d_gene: TRBD1; CDR3nt: TGCGCCAGCAGTGAGCCGGGACAGGGGGCCTATGGCTACACCTTC; CDR3aa: CASSEPGQGAYGYTF
v_gene: TRBV28; abundance: .; j_gene: TRBJ2-1; d_gene: TRBD1; CDR3nt: TGTGCCACCAATAGACCGGGACAGGGGACATACAATGAGCAGTTCTTC; CDR3aa: CATNRPGQGTYNEQFF
v_gene: TRBV6-5; abundance: .; j_gene: TRBJ1-2; d_gene: TRBD1; CDR3nt: TGTGCCAGCAAACGGGACAGGGTGGCTAACTATGGCTACACCTTC; CDR3aa: CASKRDRVANYGYTF
v_gene: TRBV21-1; abundance: .; j_gene: TRBJ1-6; d_gene: .; CDR3nt: TGTGCCAGCAGCTCTGGCAATCCACCCCTCCACTTT; CDR3aa: CASSSGNPPLHF
v_gene: TRBV9; abundance: .; j_gene: TRBJ1-1; d_gene: .; CDR3nt: TGTGCCAGCAGCGAGTGGGGGGCTGAAGCTTTCTTT; CDR3aa: CASSEWGAEAFF
v_gene: TRBV7-3; abundance: .; j_gene: TRBJ1-2; d_gene: TRBD1; CDR3nt: TGTGCCAGCAGCTTAACTACTCGTGGACAGGGAGGCGGCTACACCTTC; CDR3aa: CASSLTTRGQGGGYTF
v_gene: TRBV7-9; abundance: few; j_gene: TRBJ2-2; d_gene: .; CDR3nt: TGTGCCAGCAGGAGTCCTGGGAACACCGGGGAGCTGTTTTTT; CDR3aa: CASRSPGNTGELFF
v_gene: TRBV6-6; abundance: .; j_gene: TRBJ2-3; d_gene: .; CDR3nt: TGTGCCAGCAGTGCGGACACCGGAAGCACAGATACGCAGTATTTT; CDR3aa: CASSADTGSTDTQYF
v_gene: TRBV14; abundance: once; j_gene: TRBJ1-2; d_gene: TRBD1; CDR3nt: TGTGCCAGCAGCCCGACAGGGGACTATGGCTACACCTTC; CDR3aa: CASSPTGDYGYTF
v_gene: TRBV5-1; abundance: .; j_gene: TRBJ2-5; d_gene: TRBD2; CDR3nt: TGCGCCAGCAGCGAAGGACTAGCGGGGGGGCAAGAGACCCAGTACTTC; CDR3aa: CASSEGLAGGQETQYF
v_gene: TRBV7-2; abundance: .; j_gene: TRBJ1-3; d_gene: .; CDR3nt: TGTGCCAGCAGCTTCGGGAGGGTTGGAAACACCATATATTTT; CDR3aa: CASSFGRVGNTIYF
v_gene: TRBV6-1; abundance: .; j_gene: TRBJ1-4; d_gene: TRBD1; CDR3nt: TGTGCCAGCAGTCGTACCGGGACAGGGCCGGAAAAACTGTTTTTT; CDR3aa: CASSRTGTGPEKLFF
v_gene: TRBV25-1; abundance: .; j_gene: TRBJ1-2; d_gene: .; CDR3nt: TGTGCCAGCAGTCGTGGTGAGCTCGCTCTCGGCTATGGCTACACCTTC; CDR3aa: CASSRGELALGYGYTF
v_gene: TRBV6-5; abundance: .; j_gene: TRBJ1-1; d_gene: TRBD1; CDR3nt: TGTGCCAGCAGTTATTGGGACAGGGAGGGCACTGAAGCTTTCTTT; CDR3aa: CASSYWDREGTEAFF
v_gene: TRBV19; abundance: .; j_gene: TRBJ2-4; d_gene: TRBD2; CDR3nt: TGTGCCAGTAGTTTAACTGGAGCGGGAGCACTCAAAAACATTCAGTACTTC; CDR3aa: CASSLTGAGALKNIQYF
v_gene: TRBV7-2; abundance: .; j_gene: TRBJ2-1; d_gene: TRBD2; CDR3nt: TGTGCCAGCAGCCCGGGGGGGATTGAGCAGTTCTTC; CDR3aa: CASSPGGIEQFF
v_gene: TRBV28; abundance: .; j_gene: TRBJ1-2; d_gene: .; CDR3nt: TGTGCCAGCAGTCCCTGGACAGAATCAAACTATGGCTACACCTTC; CDR3aa: CASSPWTESNYGYTF
v_gene: TRBV6-1; abundance: few; j_gene: TRBJ1-2; d_gene: .; CDR3nt: TGTGCCAGCAGTGAAAAGGCAGGACTCGTAAATGGCTACACCTTC; CDR3aa: CASSEKAGLVNGYTF
v_gene: TRBV2; abundance: .; j_gene: TRBJ2-3; d_gene: .; CDR3nt: TGTGCCAAGCGTTCAGATACGCAGTATTTT; CDR3aa: CAKRSDTQYF
v_gene: TRBV27; abundance: .; j_gene: TRBJ2-1; d_gene: TRBD2; CDR3nt: TGTGCCAGCAGTTGGCTGACTAGCGGGGGGCCGAGCTCCTACAATGAGCAGTTCTTC; CDR3aa: CASSWLTSGGPSSYNEQFF
v_gene: TRBV27; abundance: .; j_gene: TRBJ2-7; d_gene: TRBD2; CDR3nt: TGTGCCAGCAGTTTCGGCCTAGCGGGGGGTCGTGCCTACGAGCAGTACTTC; CDR3aa: CASSFGLAGGRAYEQYF